A single sample is the source of the 30 T cell receptor beta chains below, sequenced in a study of chronic HIV infection and antiretroviral therapy. TCRdb re-analysed the 5' RACE reads in MiXCR, keeping a single row per CDR3 protein. The data contain roughly 50,000 distinct CDR3 sequences, approximately 20% of them singletons. The sequencing sample was made of peripheral blood. The receptors originated from an adult who had HIV and had not received antiretroviral therapy, or was an uninfected healthy control (not recorded which).

This clonotype was observed a few times. The chain has TRBV4-2 and TRBJ2-7; 11 nucleotides agree with TRBD1. V lost 1 base, J lost 2 bases, and 4 bases stayed unmatched. The CDR3 length is 16 residues. Germline values: CDR1 LGHNA, CDR2 YNFKEQ. CDR3 sequence reads: CASSQVGQGGTYEQYF. The CDR3 coding sequence is TGTGCCAGCAGCCAAGTGGGACAGGGGGGAACCTACGAGCAGTACTTC.

In its sample, this clonotype was seen a few times. This sequence joins TRBV18 and TRBJ2-7; TRBD2 is a possible D gene (5 bases). Germline CDR1 and CDR2: KGHSH and LQKENI. The CDR3 totals 13 residues. Trimming removed 5 bases from V and 0 bases from J, with 8 bases in between. CDR3: CASSGRGSYEQYF. The CDR3 DNA reads as TGTGCCAGCTCAGGGAGAGGCTCCTACGAGCAGTACTTC.

This clonotype appeared a few times. The rearrangement links TRBV28 to TRBJ2-7; D not resolved. Trimming cost V 2 bases and J 5 bases, with 7 bases left between them. Germline V lookup: CDR1 MDHEN, CDR2 SYDVKM. The CDR3 has 12 residues. The CDR3 region is CASSLTDNEQYF. As DNA, the CDR3 is TGTGCCAGCAGTTTAACCGACAACGAGCAGTACTTC. The full variable domain, in which reference TRBV28 and TRBJ2-7 provide the parts outside the CDR3, is DVKVTQSSRYLVKRTGEKVFLECVQDMDHENMFWYRQDPGLGLRLIYFSYDVKMKEKGDIPEGYSVSREKKERFSLILESASTNQTSMYLCASSLTDNEQYFGPGTRLTVT.

This chain links TRBV30 with TRBJ1-2, with no clear D. Trimming removed 4 bases at V and 8 bases at J, with 14 bases between. Germline V lookup: CDR1 GTSNPN, CDR2 SVGIG (reference sequence). The CDR3 runs to 12 residues. The CDR3 DNA reads as TGTGCCTGGACCCCAGGTCTCGGAGGCTACACCTTC. This gives the protein CAWTPGLGGYTF.

The chain joins TRBV29-1 to TRBJ1-4; 7 nucleotides agree with TRBD1. CDR1 is SQVTM and CDR2 is ANQGSEA in the germline V gene. Trimming at V came to 4 bases and at J to 8 bases, leaving 7 bases not matched to a gene. This CDR3 spans 13 amino acids. The CDR3 DNA reads as TGCAGCGTTGGGGAGGGGGCCAACGAAAAACTGTTTTTT. Its protein is CSVGEGANEKLFF.

CDR3 sequence (DNA): TGCAGTGCCGCACCCCCAGGGACTAGCAGCGAGCAGTTCTTC. It translates to CSAAPPGTSSEQFF. The chain links TRBV20-1 to TRBJ2-1, with 9 bases fitting TRBD2. V trimming: 6 bases; J trimming: 10 bases; junction bases outside the gene matches: 13. Germline V lookup: CDR1 DFQATT, CDR2 SNEGSKA (reference sequence). The CDR3 is made up of 14 amino acids.

This clonotype was picked up a small number of times. The chain links TRBV5-6 to TRBJ1-5; D not certain. The V end was cut by 8 bases, the J end by 1 base, with 7 bases between. The CDR3 loop spans 12 amino acids. CDR1 SGHDT and CDR2 YYEEEE come from the germline V gene. The chain's CDR3 is CASQASNQPQHF. CDR3 nucleotide sequence: TGTGCCAGTCAAGCAAGCAATCAGCCCCAGCATTTT.

This clonotype occurred a few times. This rearrangement joins TRBV4-1 to TRBJ2-4; D is perhaps TRBD2 (6 bases). Trimming left V 0 bases short and J 2 bases short, with 14 bases between. Germline lookup yields CDR1 MGHRA and CDR2 YSYEKL. This CDR3 region has 17 residues. CDR3 sequence (DNA): TGCGCCAGCAGCCAAGAGGGCACCGCGGGGCCCAAAAACATTCAGTACTTC. It is translated as CASSQEGTAGPKNIQYF.

This clonotype has only a few counts. The chain combines TRBV27 with TRBJ2-7; 8 bases fit TRBD1. The CDR3 contains 14 residues. After removal of 6 bases from V and 2 bases from J, the junction contained 6 bases not matched to a gene. Germline V CDR1 and CDR2: MNHEY, SMNVEV (reference sequence). CDR3 sequence reads: CASRPGTGTYEQYF. The CDR3 DNA reads as TGTGCCAGCAGACCCGGGACAGGCACCTACGAGCAGTACTTC.

The rearrangement links TRBV9 to TRBJ2-1, with D unresolved. The V end was cut by 3 bases, the J end by 0 bases, with 13 bases between. The germline CDR1 and CDR2 sequences are SGDLS and YYNGEE. This CDR3 has 16 residues. The CDR3 sequence: CASSATPFRSYNEQFF. CDR3 bases: TGTGCCAGCAGCGCCACACCATTCCGCTCCTACAATGAGCAGTTCTTC.

This clonotype appeared once. The chain recombines TRBV13 with TRBJ1-4, with D possibly matching TRBD1 (5 bases). Germline V gene data show CDR1 as PRHDT and CDR2 as FYEKMQ (reference sequence). The CDR3 spans 14 residues. Trimming left V 5 bases short and J 6 bases short, with 13 bases between. The CDR3 nucleotides read TGTGCCAGCAGCCTTCTTGGGGGGGATGAAAAACTGTTTTTT. Translated: CASSLLGGDEKLFF.

The DNA for the CDR3 is TGTGCCAGCAGCCCGGGACAGCCCCGCAATCAGCCCCAGCATTTT. The encoded protein is CASSPGQPRNQPQHF. The V and J genes are TRBV7-2 and TRBJ1-5; the match to TRBD1 covers 7 bases. The CDR3 covers 15 residues. The ends lost 5 bases at V and 2 bases at J; junction bases unmatched: 6. Per germline, CDR1 SGHTA and CDR2 FQGNSA.

This clonotype was seen only a few times. V is TRBV15 and J is TRBJ2-2, with 7 bases lining up with TRBD1. The CDR3 runs to 14 residues. V dropped 4 bases and J dropped 5; count of bases not matched to a gene: 4. The germline gives CDR1 LNHNV, CDR2 YYDKDF (reference sequence). The CDR3 DNA sequence: TGTGCCACCAGCAAAAGACAGGGAACCGGGGAGCTGTTTTTT. Its protein is CATSKRQGTGELFF.

The rearrangement joins TRBV6-5 to TRBJ2-4; the match to TRBD2 covers 11 bases. CDR1 and CDR2 (germline): MNHEY, SVGAGI. Trimming cost V 6 bases and J 5 bases; bases outside gene matches: 6. The CDR3 has 15 amino acids. CDR3 nucleotides: TGTGCCAGCAGCATTACTAGCGGGAGTGAAAACATTCAGTACTTC. Encoded protein: CASSITSGSENIQYF.

In this sample, this clonotype turned up a few times. The rearrangement uses TRBV7-8 and TRBJ1-5; 8 nucleotides align to TRBD1. After removal of 1 base from V and 9 bases from J, the junction contained 11 bases not matched to a gene. CDR1 SGHVS and CDR2 FQNEAQ come from the germline V gene. The CDR3 is 16 amino acids. CDR3 nucleotides: TGTGCCAGCAGCTTAGTGGCAGGGGGCAATAGGAGGCCCCAGCATTTT. Translated, it gives CASSLVAGGNRRPQHF.

The gene calls are TRBV6-5 and TRBJ2-2; D not certain. The CDR3 length is 13 residues. V dropped 2 bases and J dropped 7 bases, with 8 bases sitting between them. Per germline, CDR1 MNHEY and CDR2 SVGAGI. CDR3 sequence reads: CASSYEGIGELFF. CDR3 nucleotide sequence: TGTGCCAGCAGTTACGAAGGGATCGGGGAGCTGTTTTTT.

The chain uses TRBV28 and TRBJ1-2; no clear D gene. Germline values: CDR1 MDHEN, CDR2 SYDVKM. This CDR3 spans 14 amino acids. Trimming left V 2 bases short and J 2 bases short, with 9 bases between. The CDR3 loop is CASSLQRTNYGYTF. The CDR3 nucleotides are TGTGCCAGCAGTTTACAGAGGACCAACTATGGCTACACCTTC.

Only a few counts were recorded for this clonotype. This chain uses TRBV6-5 with TRBJ1-6; 7 nucleotides line up with TRBD1. V gave up 0 bases and J gave up 6 bases; unmatched junction bases: 2. The CDR3 is made up of 15 amino acids. Germline V gene lookup returns CDR1 MNHEY and CDR2 SVGAGI. This CDR3 is CASSYSGTANSPLHF. The CDR3, as DNA: TGTGCCAGCAGTTACTCCGGGACAGCTAATTCACCCCTCCACTTT.

This clonotype has a handful of counts. The genes are TRBV7-9 and TRBJ1-4; 12 nucleotides match TRBD1. This CDR3 has 15 amino acids. J was trimmed by 8 bases and V by 4 bases; bases with no gene match: 5. Germline V CDR1 and CDR2: SEHNR, FQNEAQ (reference sequence). CDR3 loop: CASSSSGTGGEKLFF. In DNA form, the CDR3 reads TGTGCCAGCAGCTCCTCCGGGACAGGGGGCGAAAAACTGTTTTTT.

This rearrangement joins TRBV9 to TRBJ2-7; TRBD2 might be the D (6 bases). Germline V gives CDR1 SGDLS, CDR2 YYNGEE. This CDR3 spans 15 amino acids. V lost 0 bases to trimming and J lost 5 bases, with 15 bases between them. The CDR3 protein is CASSVAEAGTHEQYF. CDR3 nucleotides: TGTGCCAGCAGCGTAGCTGAGGCGGGAACCCACGAGCAGTACTTC.

This clonotype showed up just a few times. Here the CDR3 reads CASSKAGTGGGYTF. CDR3 sequence (DNA): TGTGCCAGCAGCAAAGCCGGGACAGGGGGCGGCTACACCTTC. The gene calls are TRBV21-1 and TRBJ1-2; the table's D call TRBD1 went unverified against the DNA. TRBV21-1 is tagged as a pseudogene. CDR3 size: 14 residues.

The rearrangement links TRBV20-1 to TRBJ2-5, with a possible D match to TRBD2 (7 bases). This CDR3 spans 11 amino acids. Trimming stripped 7 bases from V and 5 bases from J, with 11 bases between. Germline V CDR1 and CDR2: DFQATT, SNEGSKA (reference sequence). DNA of the CDR3: TGCAGTGTCGAGGGGGGGGAGACCCAGTACTTC. This translates into CSVEGGETQYF.

The V gene is TRBV5-5, the J gene TRBJ2-5; 7 bases line up with TRBD2. Germline-derived CDR1 and CDR2 are SGHKS and YYEKEE (reference sequence). V lost 4 bases and J lost 5; bases outside the gene matches: 11. The CDR3 has 15 amino acids. The CDR3 DNA is TGTGCCAGCAGCGTCGGTGGCGGGGGAATGGAGACCCAGTACTTC. Encoded protein: CASSVGGGGMETQYF.

This clonotype was observed a few times. V is TRBV28 and J is TRBJ1-5; D unresolved. The CDR3 sequence is 11 residues long. Germline V lookup: CDR1 MDHEN, CDR2 SYDVKM. V dropped 4 bases and J dropped 7 bases, with 5 bases sitting between them. The CDR3 nucleotides read TGTGCCAGCAGTTCGAAGCAGCCCCAGCATTTT. This encodes CASSSKQPQHF.

This chain uses TRBV4-1 with TRBJ2-7; 7 nucleotides line up with TRBD2. The CDR3 runs to 14 residues. Germline-derived CDR1 and CDR2 are MGHRA and YSYEKL. The trim removed 3 bases at V and 1 base at J, leaving 3 bases unmatched. CDR3 protein: CASSHPGLSYEQYF. The CDR3 nucleotides read TGCGCCAGCAGCCATCCGGGACTATCCTACGAGCAGTACTTC.

The V call is TRBV29-1, the J call TRBJ2-3, with 8 bases matching TRBD2. Germline V gives CDR1 SQVTM, CDR2 ANQGSEA. V was pared by 7 bases and J by 1 base, with 4 bases of the junction left unmatched. The CDR3 is 13 residues long. CDR3 loop: CSGLALRTDTQYF. CDR3 bases: TGCAGCGGACTAGCGCTACGCACAGATACGCAGTATTTT.

The chain's CDR3 is CSARDREQGLGETQYF. CDR3 bases: TGCAGTGCTAGAGATCGAGAACAGGGATTGGGAGAGACCCAGTACTTC. J is TRBJ2-5 and V is TRBV20-1; TRBD1 is a possible D gene (6 bases). The CDR3 covers 16 residues. V gave up 0 bases and J gave up 4 bases, with 18 bases separating them. The germline CDR1 and CDR2 sequences are DFQATT and SNEGSKA (reference sequence).

The CDR3 region has the DNA TGTGCCAGCAGCCCGAGGGACGCCATCTACGAGCAGTACTTC. Its protein product is CASSPRDAIYEQYF. The rearrangement links TRBV9 to TRBJ2-7, with D perhaps matching TRBD1 or TRBD2 (5 bases each). V lost 4 bases, J lost 3 bases, and 14 bases lay in between. This CDR3 region has 14 residues. Germline V gene lookup returns CDR1 SGDLS and CDR2 YYNGEE.

This clonotype was recorded many times. V usage is TRBV29-1 and J usage is TRBJ2-5, with 8 positions matching TRBD2. Germline values: CDR1 SQVTM, CDR2 ANQGSEA. V lost 4 bases to trimming and J lost 1 base; unmatched junction nucleotides: 5. The CDR3 contains 14 residues. The CDR3 loop reads CSVGAGAPQETQYF. As DNA, the CDR3 is TGCAGCGTTGGAGCGGGAGCGCCCCAAGAGACCCAGTACTTC.

The genes are TRBV5-4 and TRBJ1-1; D is uncertain. V dropped 3 bases and J dropped 4 bases, with 19 bases sitting between them. The CDR3 sequence is 16 residues long. Germline CDR1 is SGHNT and CDR2 is YYREEE (reference sequence). CDR3 sequence: CASSSATNVMGTEAFF. CDR3 nucleotides: TGTGCCAGCAGCTCAGCCACGAACGTGATGGGCACTGAAGCTTTCTTT.